This T cell receptor beta chain was captured by sequencing in a study of CD8 T cells in ankylosing spondylitis. Regarding the study as a whole: As reported, disease-linked clones showed significant enrichment in matched ankylosing spondylitis synovial fluid. Reports of some motif variants in reactive arthritis synovial fluid and blood predate this one. Peripheral blood held disease-linked clones only at relatively low frequency, and these were CD8+.

In making TCR beta libraries, quantitative 5'-RACE with molecular barcodes was used. TCRdb processed the 5' RACE reads anew with MiXCR; each CDR3 protein has one entry. The sample carries 90,000 to 120,000 distinct CDR3 sequences, around 24% recorded once. V was clipped by 0 bases and J by 2 bases, with 11 bases between them. The CDR3 loop spans 15 amino acids. Germline V gene sequence: CDR1 SGHRS, CDR2 YFSETQ. This clonotype was counted between two and nine times. The antigen is undetermined. V gene TRBV5-1 combines with J gene TRBJ2-5, with no clear D. This sequence was found in a male donor with ankylosing spondylitis. Sequencing used synovial fluid, either unsorted or a sorted T cell fraction (not recorded which). CDR3 coding DNA: TGCGCCAGCAGCTTGGAGGGTCAGAAGCAAGAGACCCAGTACTTC. It encodes CASSLEGQKQETQYF.